Listed below are T cell receptor beta chains from one sample, sequenced in a study of cytomegalovirus exposure and HLA in healthy donors. Some clones are missing from TCRdb's copy, which holds only in-frame ones; the method was immunoSEQ multiplex PCR. Counted here are about 160,000 clones, approximately 72% occurring once; the ten biggest clones make up around 2%. Sample: PBMCs. Every receptor here comes from a female donor in good health and CMV-seronegative. The CDR3 runs from the conserved cysteine through the conserved F or W. The D gene is left open where the match is weak. Rows may omit the clone size; those that give it use once, few, many or a size class.

clone size	D gene	V gene	J gene	CDR3 protein	CDR3 DNA
-	-	TRBV7-9	TRBJ2-3	CASRQVNQADTQYF	TGTGCCAGCCGACAGGTGAATCAGGCAGATACGCAGTATTTT
-	-	TRBV4-1	TRBJ2-2	CASSQDLRGRNTGELFF	TGCGCCAGCAGCCAAGATCTGCGGGGGCGGAACACCGGGGAGCTGTTTTTT
-	-	TRBV6-5	TRBJ2-5	CASSYYSHQETQYF	TGTGCCAGCAGTTATTATAGCCACCAAGAGACCCAGTACTTC
-	-	TRBV10-3	TRBJ2-4	CAISESRTGDIQYF	TGTGCCATCAGTGAGTCCCGAACCGGGGACATTCAGTACTTC
-	TRBD2	TRBV7-8	TRBJ2-3	CASSLASSGSFPDTQYF	TGTGCCAGCAGCTTAGCGAGTAGCGGGAGTTTCCCAGATACGCAGTATTTT
-	TRBD2	TRBV7-3	TRBJ2-3	CASSLGLAGGKDTQYF	TGTGCCAGCAGCTTAGGACTGGCGGGAGGGAAAGATACGCAGTATTTT
-	-	TRBV10-3	TRBJ1-4	CAISADTQKLFF	TGTGCCATCAGCGCCGACACTCAAAAACTGTTTTTT
-	-	TRBV11-2	TRBJ2-7	CASSLDRLEVFPGEQYF	TGTGCCAGCAGCTTAGATCGGTTAGAGGTTTTTCCCGGCGAGCAGTACTTC
-	-	TRBV5-4	TRBJ1-2	CASSLARGRGGDYGYTF	TGTGCCAGCAGCTTGGCCCGAGGAAGAGGGGGGGACTATGGCTACACCTTC
-	TRBD1	TRBV5-4	TRBJ2-3	CASSLHRDRSTDTQYF	TGTGCCAGCAGCCTCCACCGGGACAGAAGCACAGATACGCAGTATTTT
-	-	TRBV7-9	TRBJ1-1	CASSLRGTEAFF	TGTGCCAGCAGCTTAAGGGGGACTGAAGCTTTCTTT
few	TRBD1	TRBV5-1	TRBJ1-4	CASSFGSGQGAGEKLFF	TGCGCCAGCAGCTTCGGGTCAGGACAGGGAGCGGGCGAAAAACTGTTTTTT
-	TRBD1	TRBV4-1	TRBJ1-2	CASSHSGQGTVYGYTF	TGCGCCAGCAGCCACTCGGGACAGGGAACCGTCTATGGCTACACCTTC
-	-	TRBV5-1	TRBJ2-4	CASSLGPAGKNIQYF	TGCGCCAGCAGCTTGGGGCCGGCAGGCAAAAACATTCAGTACTTC
-	TRBD1	TRBV5-1	TRBJ1-2	CASRPTGANYGYTF	TGCGCCAGCAGGCCGACAGGGGCCAACTATGGCTACACCTTC
-	-	TRBV30	TRBJ1-5	CAWTQGSNQPQHF	TGTGCCTGGACTCAGGGGAGCAATCAGCCCCAGCATTTT
-	-	TRBV6-6	TRBJ1-2	CASSYSPGVGYGYTF	TGTGCCAGCAGTTACTCTCCAGGGGTCGGGTATGGCTACACCTTC
-	TRBD2	TRBV5-5	TRBJ2-3	CASSQVGLAGGKDTQYF	TGTGCCAGCAGCCAAGTGGGACTAGCGGGAGGGAAAGATACGCAGTATTTT
-	TRBD2	TRBV6-1	TRBJ2-7	CASSEGTSGSYEQYF	TGTGCCAGCAGTGAAGGGACTAGCGGCTCCTACGAGCAGTACTTC